This T cell receptor beta chain was sequenced for a study of cytomegalovirus exposure and HLA in healthy donors. Across the whole study: Earlier work reported 95 million to 130 million unique TCR beta sequences from about 179 million T cells.

Vbeta (60) and Jbeta (13) primers were used in the PCR. Assay: immunoSEQ multiplex PCR; the TCRdb copy retains only in-frame clones and omits some. The data include about 110,000 clones; the top ten clones carry less than 4.5%. As regards this clone: Its target is not known.

The CDR3 contains 15 residues. V was shortened by 5 bases and J by 0 bases, with 13 bases between the two germline ends. Germline loops: CDR1 MDHEN, CDR2 SYDVKM. Study-wide results and limits: A missense variant in DCLRE1C was later tied to TCR beta V- and J-gene trimming. Under in vitro conditions, a few CMV-associated chains were confirmed as specific for CMV antigens. CMV serostatus was the sole immune exposure information available.

The J gene is TRBJ1-1, the V gene TRBV28; D unclear. Sample: PBMCs. The clonotype originates from a man between 25 and 39 years old in good health and CMV-seronegative. As DNA, the CDR3 is TGTGCCAGCAGTGAACAGCTAAACATGAACACTGAAGCTTTCTTT. This sequence encodes CASSEQLNMNTEAFF.